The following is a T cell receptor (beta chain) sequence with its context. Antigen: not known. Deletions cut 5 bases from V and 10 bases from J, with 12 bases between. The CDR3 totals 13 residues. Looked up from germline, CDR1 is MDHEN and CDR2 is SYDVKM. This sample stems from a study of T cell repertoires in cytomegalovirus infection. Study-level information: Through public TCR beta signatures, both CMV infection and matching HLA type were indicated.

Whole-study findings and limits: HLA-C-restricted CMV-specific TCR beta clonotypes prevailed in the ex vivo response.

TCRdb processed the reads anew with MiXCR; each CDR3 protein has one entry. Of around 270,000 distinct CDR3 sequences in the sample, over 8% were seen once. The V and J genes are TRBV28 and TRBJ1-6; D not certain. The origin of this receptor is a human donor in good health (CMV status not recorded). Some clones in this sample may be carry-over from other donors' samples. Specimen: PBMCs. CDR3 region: CASSPHSGSPLHF. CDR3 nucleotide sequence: TGTGCCAGCAGTCCGCACAGCGGGTCACCCCTCCACTTT.